Listed here are 23 T cell receptor beta chains from one sample, sequenced in a study of pediatric ulcerative colitis (dated by TCRdb to between 2019 and 2020). Library creation used the immunoSEQ multiplex PCR assay. In TCRdb, the immuneACCESS table is reduced to in-frame sequences with V and J assigned. These tables do not hold every clone; where another copy was compared, an unresolved V gene accounts for under half, and the others remain unexplained. Present in this sample are over 20,000 clones, 71% of which were seen just once. Around a sixth of the sample rests with the top ten. During colonoscopy, one to two pinch biopsies were obtained from the rectum for research purposes. The specimen was gut tissue. The receptors derive from a boy between 10 and 17 years old with severe ulcerative colitis.

This chain links TRBV7-2 with TRBJ2-3, with D uncertain. V was trimmed by 3 bases and J by 0 bases, leaving 7 bases between them. This CDR3 is built from 14 residues. Germline V gives CDR1 SGHTA, CDR2 FQGNSA. The CDR3 here is CASSFYASTDTQYF. CDR3 nucleotides: TGTGCCAGCAGCTTTTATGCTAGCACAGATACGCAGTATTTT.

This clone was seen only once. Other DNA sequences in the same sample also yield this CDR3. The chain is built from TRBV25-1 and TRBJ1-2; 8 bases are a match to TRBD1. With 4 bases clipped from V and 5 bases from J, the junction kept 6 bases outside the gene matches. Germline V gene sequence: CDR1 MGHDK, CDR2 SYGVNS. The CDR3 loop spans 14 amino acids. DNA for the CDR3: TGTGCCAGCAGTGGACAGGGGAGGGAATATGGCTACACCTTC. Protein product: CASSGQGREYGYTF.

This clone was detected only a few times. The genes are TRBV27 and TRBJ1-6, with a tentative D call TRBD1 (6 bases). Germline V gene data show CDR1 as MNHEY and CDR2 as SMNVEV (reference sequence). V was clipped by 0 bases and J by 9 bases, with 12 bases between them. This CDR3 has 15 residues. This CDR3 is CASSLSRQGSSPLHF. Here the CDR3 DNA reads TGTGCCAGCAGTTTATCGCGGCAGGGGAGTTCACCCCTCCACTTT.

The chain has TRBV28 and TRBJ1-1; a possible D gene is TRBD1 (5 bases). Germline-derived CDR1 and CDR2 are MDHEN and SYDVKM. The CDR3 extends over 15 amino acids. V gave up 3 bases and J gave up 0 bases, with 11 bases separating them. The CDR3 DNA reads as TGTGCCAGCAGTTTCTATGACAGCTTGAACACTGAAGCTTTCTTT. Protein product: CASSFYDSLNTEAFF. The full variable domain, with the rest looked up from reference TRBV28 and TRBJ1-1, is DVKVTQSSRYLVKRTGEKVFLECVQDMDHENMFWYRQDPGLGLRLIYFSYDVKMKEKGDIPEGYSVSREKKERFSLILESASTNQTSMYLCASSFYDSLNTEAFFGQGTRLTVV.

This chain uses TRBV7-9 with TRBJ1-2; D may be TRBD1 (5 bases). The CDR3 runs to 17 residues. V was clipped by 4 bases and J by 0 bases, with 18 bases between them. Germline assignment: CDR1 SEHNR and CDR2 FQNEAQ (reference sequence). For the CDR3, the DNA is TGTGCCAGCAGCTCACTGAGGGGACCGCTAGCTAACTATGGCTACACCTTC. Amino acids: CASSSLRGPLANYGYTF.

In DNA form, the CDR3 reads TGTGCCAGCAGCCCCCAACAGGGGTCGAACATTCAGTACTTC. Protein sequence: CASSPQQGSNIQYF. The J gene is TRBJ2-4, the V gene TRBV7-3; 7 bases line up with TRBD1. V lost 5 bases and J lost 7; bases outside the gene matches: 8. The CDR3 runs 14 residues. Germline V lookup: CDR1 SGHTA, CDR2 FQGTGA.

The table lists this clone with a few counts. The chain couples TRBV29-1 to TRBJ1-2, with 8 bases lining up with TRBD1. The CDR3 has 14 residues. After removal of 6 bases from V and 4 bases from J, the junction contained 10 bases not matched to a gene. Germline CDR1 SQVTM, CDR2 ANQGSEA. The CDR3 sequence: CSVGPTGGSYGYTF. Here the CDR3 DNA reads TGCAGCGTCGGCCCCACAGGGGGGAGCTATGGCTACACCTTC.

The V call is TRBV6-1, the J call TRBJ1-6, with a weak D call TRBD1 (6 bases). The germline V gene has CDR1 MNHNS and CDR2 SASEGT. Trimming cost V 5 bases and J 8 bases, with 10 bases left between them. The CDR3 totals 13 residues. The CDR3 loop reads CASSTGWDSPLHF. The DNA for the CDR3 is TGTGCCAGCAGTACAGGGTGGGATTCACCCCTCCACTTT.

This chain connects TRBV30 to TRBJ1-3; D is uncertain. CDR3 size: 12 residues. Between the trimmed V and J ends, which lost 8 bases and 1 base, there was a span of 9 bases. Germline values: CDR1 GTSNPN, CDR2 SVGIG (reference sequence). The CDR3 is CAVTDSGNTIYF. The CDR3 region has the DNA TGTGCCGTGACCGATTCTGGAAACACCATATATTTT.

The count of this clone is one. The rearrangement joins TRBV18 to TRBJ2-7; D is ambiguous. Germline V gives CDR1 KGHSH, CDR2 LQKENI. This CDR3 is built from 13 residues. V dropped 3 bases and J dropped 3 bases, with 9 bases sitting between them. CDR3 region: CASSPWADYEQYF. CDR3 DNA sequence: TGTGCCAGCTCACCCTGGGCGGACTACGAGCAGTACTTC.

J is TRBJ2-5 and V is TRBV7-2; the match to TRBD2 covers 9 bases. The CDR3 is made up of 18 amino acids. Trimming cost V 0 bases and J 5 bases; bases outside gene matches: 13. Germline values: CDR1 SGHTA, CDR2 FQGNSA. The CDR3 loop reads CASSLASSGGLKRETQYF. The CDR3, as DNA: TGTGCCAGCAGCTTAGCGTCCAGCGGGGGGCTAAAAAGGGAGACCCAGTACTTC.

This CDR3 is CASSPSLAGKYNEQFF. CDR3 nucleotide sequence: TGTGCCAGCAGTCCTTCACTAGCGGGAAAGTACAATGAGCAGTTCTTC. V is TRBV28 and J is TRBJ2-1; 10 bases align to TRBD2. Germline assignment: CDR1 MDHEN and CDR2 SYDVKM. CDR3 length equals 16 residues. V lost 5 bases to trimming and J lost 4 bases; unmatched junction nucleotides: 8. Combining the CDR3 with reference TRBV28 and TRBJ2-1 gives the whole variable domain DVKVTQSSRYLVKRTGEKVFLECVQDMDHENMFWYRQDPGLGLRLIYFSYDVKMKEKGDIPEGYSVSREKKERFSLILESASTNQTSMYLCASSPSLAGKYNEQFFGPGTRLTVL.

This chain uses TRBV11-3 with TRBJ2-6; TRBD1 matches 8 bases. Looked up from germline, CDR1 is SGHNT and CDR2 is YENEEA. The CDR3 has 17 amino acids. V lost 4 bases, J lost 2 bases, and 7 bases stayed unmatched. The CDR3 nucleotides read TGTGCCAGCAGCTCCGGACAGGGAACTACTGGGGCCAACGTCCTGACTTTC. Residues: CASSSGQGTTGANVLTF. Variable domain in full (rest from reference TRBV11-3 and TRBJ2-6): EAGVVQSPRYKIIEKKQPVAFWCNPISGHNTLYWYLQNLGQGPELLIRYENEEAVDDSQLPKDRFSAERLKGVDSTLKIQPAELGDSAVYLCASSSGQGTTGANVLTFGAGSRLTVL.

The chain has TRBV6-1 and TRBJ2-1, with TRBD1 identical over 11 bases. CDR3 length equals 15 residues. Looked up from germline, CDR1 is MNHNS and CDR2 is SASEGT. V shed 6 bases and J 8 bases; nucleotides not matched to a gene: 9. DNA for the CDR3: TGTGCCAGCAGGGAGGGGACAGGGGGTCGAGATGAGCAGTTCTTC. It yields the protein CASREGTGGRDEQFF.

The J gene is TRBJ2-3, the V gene TRBV7-3, with D uncertain. V shed 1 base and J shed 3 bases, with 11 bases lying between them. The germline CDR1 and CDR2 sequences are SGHTA and FQGTGA. The CDR3 is made up of 15 amino acids. The CDR3 region is CASSLRGGVTDTQYF. The CDR3 DNA sequence: TGTGCCAGCAGCTTAAGAGGTGGGGTAACAGATACGCAGTATTTT.

V usage is TRBV7-2 and J usage is TRBJ1-3; 7 nucleotides line up with TRBD1. The CDR3 is 16 residues long. Germline CDR1 and CDR2: SGHTA and FQGNSA. J was trimmed by 3 bases and V by 1 base; bases with no gene match: 6. CDR3 coding DNA: TGTGCCAGCAGCTTAGGGGGCAGGGGGAGTGGAAACACCATATATTTT. This translates into CASSLGGRGSGNTIYF.

This chain links TRBV6-1 with TRBJ2-3; no definite D call. This CDR3 comprises 13 residues. The V gene lost 1 base and the J gene lost 5 bases, with 7 bases spanning the gap. CDR1 and CDR2 from the germline V gene are MNHNS and SASEGT. This chain's CDR3 is CASSEGWKDTQYF. CDR3 bases: TGTGCCAGCAGTGAAGGGTGGAAAGATACGCAGTATTTT.

V gene TRBV9 combines with J gene TRBJ1-1, with D possibly being TRBD1 (6 bases). Looked up from germline, CDR1 is SGDLS and CDR2 is YYNGEE. Trimming took off 4 bases at V and 6 bases at J, with 13 bases between the two ends. CDR3 size: 13 residues. The CDR3 is CASSPSPGAEAFF. In nucleotides, the CDR3 is TGTGCCAGCAGCCCGAGTCCAGGGGCTGAAGCTTTCTTT.

In this sample, this clone turned up once. This chain uses TRBV5-1 with TRBJ2-3, with D tentatively TRBD1 or TRBD2 (5 bases each). The germline gives CDR1 SGHRS, CDR2 YFSETQ. The CDR3 is 18 residues long. V was pared by 2 bases and J by 2 bases, with 21 bases between. The CDR3 is CASSFSGTSQTITDTQYF. The CDR3 nucleotides read TGCGCCAGCAGCTTTTCCGGGACCTCCCAAACGATCACAGATACGCAGTATTTT.

V gene TRBV21-1 combines with J gene TRBJ2-7. TRBV21-1 is listed as a pseudogene. There are 14 residues in the CDR3. CDR3 loop: CASSKSPKSRQQYF. DNA for the CDR3: TGTGCCAGCAGCAAATCCCCAAAGTCCCGCCAGCAGTACTTC.

Here the CDR3 reads CASSERRGTPTQYF. The CDR3 DNA is TGCGCCAGCAGTGAGCGGCGGGGGACCCCAACCCAGTACTTC. V gene TRBV10-2 combines with J gene TRBJ2-5, with 7 positions matching TRBD2. With V trimmed by 2 bases and J by 8 bases, 8 bases remained unmatched. The CDR3 is 14 amino acids. Germline CDR1 and CDR2: WSHSY and SAAADI.

Details on this clone: The identical CDR3 is also encoded by other nucleotide sequences in the sample. The chain joins TRBV18 to TRBJ2-7; no firm D call. The CDR3 runs 12 residues. CDR1 and CDR2 (germline): KGHSH, LQKENI. Trimming left V 2 bases short and J 4 bases short, with 6 bases between. CDR3 nucleotide sequence: TGTGCCAGCTCACCAACTGGGTACGAGCAGTACTTC. Amino acids: CASSPTGYEQYF.

In its sample, this clone ranks as medium-sized. The chain carries TRBV4-2 and TRBJ1-2; the D is unclear. The CDR3 totals 15 residues. CDR1 and CDR2 from the germline V gene are LGHNA and YNFKEQ. V dropped 0 bases and J dropped 3 bases, with 11 bases sitting between them. The CDR3 region has the DNA TGTGCCAGCAGCCAAGATTGGGCTACCTACTATGGCTACACCTTC. Translated: CASSQDWATYYGYTF.